The T cell receptor (beta chain) described here comes from a study of shared clonotypes between healthy human individuals (TCRdb year 2020). Regarding the research as a whole: The cohort included three men and a couple of women between 18 and 49 years of age. Each donor's leukapheresis produced roughly between roughly 0.94 and 9.5 billion PBMCs. The study deeply sequenced blood TCR repertoires of several healthy adults to estimate repertoire size and the extent of clonotype sharing between individuals. Different laboratories and diverse techniques were used to prepare libraries and sequence TCR repertoires, to increase sequencing depth and limit assay-specific biases. For each donor, CD4 naive and CD4 memory were each run on three plates, CD8 naive on two plates, and CD8 memory on one plate.

Broad study findings and their caveats: Compared with non-shared clonotypes, the clonotypes found in all four sorted-subset donors had higher generation probabilities. The genetic and exposure-history diversity represented was limited by the small number of donors. Incomplete sequencing was indicated by rarefaction of sorted-subset datasets, despite the large sequencing depth. Naive subsets generally had larger estimated clonotype richness than memory subsets did. Sampling was limited to blood, and TCR repertoires in tissue likely differ from TCR repertoires in blood. Based on pairwise subsampling, the degree of clonotype sharing among donors was expected to be affected by sequencing depth. Roughly 5.2% of naive CD4, 3.5% of naive CD8, approximately 2.2% of memory CD4, and approximately 0.4% of memory CD8 clonotypes were shared across a few donors.

Per the germline V gene (reference sequence), SEHNR is the CDR1 and FQNEAQ is the CDR2. At the junction V is shortened by 1 base and J by 8 bases, with 11 bases in between. The CDR3 covers 14 residues, taking in both the cysteine and the phenylalanine. Solely the CDR3 DNA is kept, with 42 bases framed from the first base. Of note for this clone: Its antigen has not been determined. The sample holds no much larger clone one base away, and base qualities are not on file. Additional DNA sequences in this sample encode the identical CDR3.

Using the deep immunoSEQ assay, multiplex PCR amplified TCR CDR3 regions from genomic DNA. For each cell subset, the extracted genomic DNA was distributed evenly across all wells of several immunoSEQ 96-well plates, and each plate served as one replicate. For sorted subsets, roughly 190 ng of genomic DNA, equivalent to some 30,000 T cell genomes, went into each replicate PCR. Purified libraries were quantified with a Qubit 3.0 fluorometer, sized on a Bioanalyzer 2100, and re-quantified with the KAPA Library Quantification kit. Each immunoSEQ 96-well plate was sequenced on its own single-read 150-cycle Illumina NextSeq 550 flow cell. In the source study's methods: Because the immunoSEQ output included only junctional sequences and no quality scores, the filtering could not be the same as the filtering used for full-length reads. Sequences were annotated with PyIR, a Python wrapper for IgBLAST v1.9, using IMGT germline references to assign V/J genes and CDR3. Any read was removed if the V/J assignment was weak (E-value above 1e-6), the CDR3 was missing, or the read contained stop codons, out-of-frame junctions, or ambiguous translated residues. V3J clonotypes were defined as sequences sharing an identical inferred V gene, J gene, and CDR3 amino acid sequence. Percentage overlap between repertoires was calculated by dividing the number of shared unique clonotypes by the size of the smaller repertoire. Richness of each repertoire was evaluated using RTK rarefaction, the Chao1 estimator, and Recon v2.1 estimates of unobserved clonotypes. For all TCRbeta clonotypes obtained by the gDNA method from a handful of donors, generation probabilities were computed with OLGA. TCRdb holds this immuneACCESS table with in-frame rearrangements only. Some clones are missing; in checked studies, unresolved V genes explain under half, and the rest has no known cause. That table is the source of V, J and clone size, and D and trimming were worked out from the DNA. This sample has 850,000 to 1,100,000 clones in its table, and around 77% of those were observed once. 0.89% of the sample comes from the top ten.

The donors were healthy, HIV-negative adults with no recently reported acute infections or vaccinations. Every donor was a Caucasian adult living in Nashville, Tennessee, USA. Magnetic negative selection was used to enrich CD4+ T cells, after which naive cells were positively selected on CD45RA and the negative fraction became the memory subset. Blood was obtained by leukapheresis, after which PBMCs were separated by Ficoll-Histopaque density gradient centrifugation and cryopreserved in liquid nitrogen vapor phase. Analytical flow cytometry was used to check the purity and quantity of every magnetically sorted T cell population. Genomic DNA was isolated from every sorted fraction and measured by UV absorbance on a Nanodrop 2000c.

The V and J genes are TRBV7-9 and TRBJ1-4; D gene: possibly TRBD1, on 6 matching bases. This sequence was found in a young man in good health. Some clones in this sample may be carry-over from other donors' samples. The sample taken for sequencing was memory CD4+ T cells from PBMCs. Interpreted using the paper, the cell subset or site label stands for: CD45RA-negative fraction. This receptor carries the CDR3 CASSLVGGGEKLFF. Here is the DNA: TGTGCCAGCAGCTTAGTTGGTGGGGGCGAAAAACTGTTTTTT.